This T cell receptor beta chain derives from a study of blood T cells in healthy people across ages. Whole-study findings and limits: Per-million-T-cell TCR beta diversity fell roughly linearly with age. Conclusively comparing naive with antigen-experienced cells was impossible with unsorted PBMCs.

Comments on this clonotype: Its antigen is undetermined.

Alongside a J-beta primer mix, a sample-barcoded 5' primer served in a second PCR lasting roughly 6 to 11 cycles. TCRdb passed the 5' RACE reads through MiXCR, listing each CDR3 protein once. Here the sample spans about a million distinct CDR3 sequences, roughly 50% being singletons. Per the germline V gene, CDR1 is SNHLY and CDR2 is FYNNEI. The CDR3 loop spans 15 amino acids. Sample donors were healthy Caucasian individuals that came from Russia, aged about 6 to 95. The sample, roughly 9.1 milliliters of peripheral blood, was drawn from each donor. Sequencing was performed on blood. The chain couples TRBV2 to TRBJ2-4, with D perhaps matching TRBD1 or TRBD2 (5 bases each). The J call could be wrong; TRBJ2-7 is a better fit for the DNA end. The origin of this receptor is a woman aged 60 to 75 in good health. CDR3 sequence reads: CASSERTGAAYEQYF. In nucleotides, the CDR3 is TGTGCCAGCAGTGAACGGACCGGGGCGGCCTACGAGCAGTACTTC.